These T cell receptor beta chains were read from a single sample in a study of graft-versus-host responses after intestinal transplantation. The assay was immunoSEQ multiplex PCR, and TCRdb's table has in-frame clones only and misses some. Of under 85,000 clones in the sample, 94% were seen once. The antigens these receptors bind are not known. The sample in question was unstimulated CD8+ T cells sorted from spleen or lymph node cells, obtained before intestinal transplant. All receptors derive from a human donor who received an intestinal transplant. Each CDR3 is given with its conserved first and last residue. D genes are given only for firm matches. Not all rows give a size; the values are once, few, many and, for expanded clones, a class.

size,V,J,D,DNA,CDR3
-,TRBV11-1,TRBJ2-7,-,TGTGCCAGCAGCTTAGGGCGGAACTCCTACGAGCAGTACTTC,CASSLGRNSYEQYF
-,TRBV5-4,TRBJ2-3,TRBD2,TGTGCCAGCACCCCATGGAGAGGGCTAGCGGGATTGGCAGATACGCAGTATTTT,CASTPWRGLAGLADTQYF
-,TRBV7-9,TRBJ1-2,-,TGTGCCAGCAGCCCGCCCACTGGGGATCTCTATGGCTACACCTTC,CASSPPTGDLYGYTF
-,TRBV5-6,TRBJ2-7,-,TGTGCCAGCAGCTTGGGTGATAGCTCCTACGAGCAGTACTTC,CASSLGDSSYEQYF
few,TRBV27,TRBJ2-7,-,TGTGCCAGCAGTTTAGGCAGGGGCTACGAGCAGTACTTC,CASSLGRGYEQYF
-,TRBV7-8,TRBJ2-2,-,TGTGCCAGCAGCCTACACACCGGGCCCGGGGAGCTGTTTTTT,CASSLHTGPGELFF
-,TRBV6-5,TRBJ1-4,-,TGTGCCAGCAGTTCCGATAATGAAAAACTGTTTTTT,CASSSDNEKLFF
-,TRBV27,TRBJ2-7,TRBD2,TGTGCCAGCGGACTAGCGGGGGCCTACGAGCAGTACTTC,CASGLAGAYEQYF
-,TRBV9,TRBJ2-2,-,TGTGCCAGCAAGCAGCTCGCGAACACCGGGGAGCTGTTTTTT,CASKQLANTGELFF
-,TRBV28,TRBJ1-5,TRBD1,TGTGCCACGGACAGGGAGTCCCAGCCCCAGCATTTT,CATDRESQPQHF
-,TRBV4-1,TRBJ2-3,TRBD2,TGCGCCAGCAGCCAACAAGAGCGGGAGACAGATACGCAGTATTTT,CASSQQERETDTQYF
once,TRBV6-6,TRBJ1-1,TRBD1,TGTGCCAGCAGCCCCGTCGACAGGGAGGAAGCTTTCTTT,CASSPVDREEAFF
-,TRBV15,TRBJ1-5,-,TGTGCCACCAGCGAGGTGACTTCAGGGGATGATCAGCCCCAGCATTTT,CATSEVTSGDDQPQHF
-,TRBV27,TRBJ2-7,TRBD1,TGTGCCAGCAGCTCACCCCGGGGGACAGGGGCCTACGAGCAGTACTTC,CASSSPRGTGAYEQYF
-,TRBV14,TRBJ1-3,-,TGTGCCAGCAGCCAAGCTGCGGAATCTGGAAACACCATATATTTT,CASSQAAESGNTIYF
-,TRBV19,TRBJ2-7,-,TGTGCCAGTAGTATAGTGGCCAACTCCTACGAGCAGTACTTC,CASSIVANSYEQYF
-,TRBV7-9,TRBJ1-2,-,TGTGCCAGCAGCCTCGGGACGGAGAACTATGGCTACACCTTC,CASSLGTENYGYTF
-,TRBV9,TRBJ2-1,-,TGTGCCAGCAGCGCCACTAGCTACAATGAGCAGTTCTTC,CASSATSYNEQFF
-,TRBV7-8,TRBJ1-1,TRBD1,TGTGCCAGCATCCTAATCCGGGGGACAGCGAACACTGAAGCTTTCTTT,CASILIRGTANTEAFF
-,TRBV4-1,TRBJ2-3,TRBD2,TGCGCCAGCAGCCAAGGGCGGCGACTAGCGGGAGTGGTCGGCCGCACAGATACGCAGTATTTT,CASSQGRRLAGVVGRTDTQYF
-,TRBV28,TRBJ2-7,-,TGTGCCAGCAGTCCGCCAGAGGACCTACTGCGCGAGCAGTACTTC,CASSPPEDLLREQYF
-,TRBV11-2,TRBJ1-2,-,TGTGCCAGCAGCTTTTACTTCGGGGGCTATGGCTACACCTTC,CASSFYFGGYGYTF
-,TRBV5-5,TRBJ1-5,-,TGTGCCAGCAATGCGGACCTTAGCAATCAGCCCCAGCATTTT,CASNADLSNQPQHF
-,TRBV9,TRBJ2-2,-,TGTGCCAGCAGCGCTAGTACCGCCGGGGAGCTGTTTTTT,CASSASTAGELFF
-,TRBV18,TRBJ1-6,-,TGTGCCAGCTCAAGCAAACAGGCACCCCTCCACTTT,CASSSKQAPLHF
-,TRBV28,TRBJ2-5,TRBD1,TGTGCCAGCCACCCGCTGACAGGGGGGTACCAAGAGACCCAGTACTTC,CASHPLTGGYQETQYF
-,TRBV27,TRBJ2-7,-,TGTGCCAGCAGTTTATACCCCGCCTCGGAGGGCGAGCAGTACTTC,CASSLYPASEGEQYF
-,TRBV4-1,TRBJ2-5,TRBD2,TGCGCCAGCAGCCAAGATCCGGCGGGAGGGTACCAAGAGACCCAGTACTTC,CASSQDPAGGYQETQYF
once,TRBV16,TRBJ2-7,-,TGTGCCAGCAGCCAACTCGAAGGCCTGTCCTACGAGCAGTACTTC,CASSQLEGLSYEQYF
-,TRBV28,TRBJ2-1,TRBD2,TGTGCCACCCTCGGGACTAAATACAATGAGCAGTTCTTC,CATLGTKYNEQFF
-,TRBV5-1,TRBJ2-7,TRBD2,TGCGCCAGCCCATGGGGGGATGGGACTAGCGGGAGACATGGGTCCTACGAGCAGTACTTC,CASPWGDGTSGRHGSYEQYF
-,TRBV5-6,TRBJ2-7,TRBD1,TGTGCCAGCAGCCCAGGGGACAGCTACGAGCAGTACTTC,CASSPGDSYEQYF
once,TRBV2,TRBJ2-5,-,TGTGCCAGCATTGGGGCGAACCAAGAGACCCAGTACTTC,CASIGANQETQYF
-,TRBV6-6,TRBJ2-1,-,TGTGCCAGCAGTTACGGTGTAGAGGGCTCCTACAATGAGCAGTTCTTC,CASSYGVEGSYNEQFF
-,TRBV4-2,TRBJ2-1,-,TGTGCCAGCAGCCAAGAGGTAGTTGGCGGTTATGAGCAGTTCTTC,CASSQEVVGGYEQFF
-,TRBV19,TRBJ2-7,TRBD1,TGTGCCAGTAGTACCCGGGACAGGGCCTACGAGCAGTACTTC,CASSTRDRAYEQYF
-,TRBV2,TRBJ1-3,-,TGTGCCGCCCCGACGGGGGGACAACGGGGAAACACCATATATTTT,CAAPTGGQRGNTIYF
-,TRBV30,TRBJ1-5,TRBD1,TGTGCCTGGAGCACAGGGACAGGGGGTCAGCCCCAGCATTTT,CAWSTGTGGQPQHF
-,TRBV2,TRBJ2-7,-,TGTGCCAGCAGTGAACCCCGACAGGAAGACGACTTC,CASSEPRQEDDF